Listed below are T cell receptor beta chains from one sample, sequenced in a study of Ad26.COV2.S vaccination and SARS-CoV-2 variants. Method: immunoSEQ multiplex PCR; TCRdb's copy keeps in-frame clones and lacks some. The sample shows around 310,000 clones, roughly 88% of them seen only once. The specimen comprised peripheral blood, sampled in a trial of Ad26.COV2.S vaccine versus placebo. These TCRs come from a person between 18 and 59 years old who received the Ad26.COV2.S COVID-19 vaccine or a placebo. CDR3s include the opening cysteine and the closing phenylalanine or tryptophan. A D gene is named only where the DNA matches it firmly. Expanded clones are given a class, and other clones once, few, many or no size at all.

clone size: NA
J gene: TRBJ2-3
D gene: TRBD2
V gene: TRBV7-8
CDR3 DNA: TGTGCCAGCAGCTTACGGCCACTAGCGGGAGGTTCAGATACGCAGTATTTT
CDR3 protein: CASSLRPLAGGSDTQYF

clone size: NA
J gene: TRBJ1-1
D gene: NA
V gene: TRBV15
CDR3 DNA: TGTGCCACCAGCAGGTCAGACAATTTGAACACTGAAGCTTTCTTT
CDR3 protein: CATSRSDNLNTEAFF

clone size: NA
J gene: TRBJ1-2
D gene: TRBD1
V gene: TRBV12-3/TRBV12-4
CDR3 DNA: TGTGCCAGCGGACAGGGAGTCGGCTACACCTTC
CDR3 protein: CASGQGVGYTF

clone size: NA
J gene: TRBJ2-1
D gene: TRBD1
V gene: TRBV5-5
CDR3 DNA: TGTGCCAGCAGCGCGCGGCCGGGACAGGTAAACAATGAGCAGTTCTTC
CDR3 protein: CASSARPGQVNNEQFF

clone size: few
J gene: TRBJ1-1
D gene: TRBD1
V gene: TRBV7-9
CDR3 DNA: TGTGCCAGCAGCGCCGGACAGGGGGCCAACACTGAAGCTTTCTTT
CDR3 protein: CASSAGQGANTEAFF

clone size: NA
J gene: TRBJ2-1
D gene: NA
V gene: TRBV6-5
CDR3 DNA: TGTGCCAGCAGTACAGGGTTTGGCAATGAGCAGTTCTTC
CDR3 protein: CASSTGFGNEQFF

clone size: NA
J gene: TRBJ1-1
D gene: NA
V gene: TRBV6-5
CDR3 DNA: TGTGCCAGCAGTCGGGGTTGGGGGGCCGGGGCTGAAGCTTTCTTT
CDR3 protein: CASSRGWGAGAEAFF

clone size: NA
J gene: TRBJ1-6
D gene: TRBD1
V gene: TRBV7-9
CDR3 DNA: TGTGCCAGCAGCTTAGTGGGACAGGGGCGGGCCTATAATTCACCCCTCCACTTT
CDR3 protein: CASSLVGQGRAYNSPLHF

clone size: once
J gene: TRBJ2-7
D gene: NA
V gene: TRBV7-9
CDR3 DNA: TGTGCCAGCAGCTTAGTGGGGCGGGGGCTCTCCTACGAGCAGTACTTC
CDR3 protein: CASSLVGRGLSYEQYF

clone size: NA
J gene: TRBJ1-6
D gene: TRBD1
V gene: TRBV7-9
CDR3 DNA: TGTGCCAGCAGCTTCTGGACAGGGTTGAATTCACCCCTCCACTTT
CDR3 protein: CASSFWTGLNSPLHF

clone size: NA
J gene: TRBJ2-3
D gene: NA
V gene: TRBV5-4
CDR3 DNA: TGTGCCAGCAGCCCGGCGGGGAGGACAGATACGCAGTATTTT
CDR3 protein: CASSPAGRTDTQYF